This T cell receptor beta chain was sequenced during a study of post-analysis software for immune sequencing data. Overall study results and limits: Included in a set of about 5 TRBV segments more frequent in patients than controls were TRBV5-6, TRBV5-1 and TRBV20-1.

Germline-derived CDR1 and CDR2 are ENHRY and SYGVKD. CDR3 length equals 17 residues. The ends lost 6 bases at V and 6 bases at J; junction bases unmatched: 20. The TCR beta cDNA libraries contained unique molecular identifiers. From around 1 to 9.1 million T cells, roughly 530,000 cDNA molecules were obtained. TCRdb re-analysed the PCR reads in MiXCR, keeping a single row per CDR3 protein. Of 700,000 to 900,000 distinct CDR3 sequences in the sample, about half are singletons; the top ten hold approximately 5%. This clonotype was counted a few times. What it recognizes is unknown. The chain combines TRBV10-3 with TRBJ2-7, with TRBD2 identical over 7 bases. The TCR originated in a girl aged 5-17 years with multiple sclerosis. Sequenced sample: blood. The CDR3 here is CAIRGGEGPASLGEQYF. For the CDR3, the DNA is TGTGCCATCAGGGGAGGGGAGGGACCAGCCTCCCTAGGCGAGCAGTACTTC.